This T cell receptor beta chain emerged from a study of cytomegalovirus exposure and HLA in healthy donors. For the study at large: Falling in the Caucasian-associated ancestry cluster were approximately 86% of 398 genotyped donors.

In germline, CDR1 is SNHLY, CDR2 FYNNEI. Trimming took 6 bases from V and 5 from J; bases not matched to a gene: 9. This CDR3 comprises 16 residues. PCR employed 60 Vbeta and 13 Jbeta primers. In the authors' methods: Tens of millions of unique TCR beta chains, roughly 11 million of them shared, were counted by a later analysis. Libraries were prepared by immunoSEQ multiplex PCR; TCRdb keeps only in-frame clonotypes and omits some of them. From that table come the V and J calls and clone size; the DNA was used to work out D and trimming. The table has about 170,000 clones, roughly 77% seen once. Remarks on this clone: The antigen remains undetermined.

General observations from the study: Presence/absence analyses rested on an assumption that sequencing depth was roughly uniform across donors.

The sample taken for sequencing was PBMCs. This chain joins TRBV2 and TRBJ1-5, with 11 bases identical to TRBD1. This clonotype was obtained from a woman aged 18-30 years in good health and CMV-seronegative. The CDR3 DNA reads TGTGCCAGCAGCGGGACAGGGGGAGGTAATTATCAGCCCCAGCATTTT. Translation: CASSGTGGGNYQPQHF.